One and the same sample provided the 28 T cell receptor beta chains below, sequenced in a study of blood T cell repertoires in COVID-19. Data came from immunoSEQ multiplex PCR; TCRdb stores just in-frame clones and leaves some out. The sample has about 180,000 clones, about 89% seen once. Sequenced: peripheral blood. The origin of the receptors is a man aged 18 to 30 who had recovered from COVID-19.

The chain combines TRBV4-2 with TRBJ1-4; D call uncertain. Trimming left V 3 bases short and J 10 bases short, with 12 bases between. Germline loops: CDR1 LGHNA, CDR2 YNFKEQ. This CDR3 is built from 13 residues. The CDR3 coding sequence is TGTGCCAGCAGCCATGAGGACCGGGGAAAACTGTTTTTT. The encoded protein is CASSHEDRGKLFF.

This chain links TRBV6-5 with TRBJ1-1; a possible D gene is TRBD1 (6 bases). CDR1 and CDR2 (germline): MNHEY, SVGAGI. Trimming left V 7 bases short and J 1 base short, with 10 bases between. The CDR3 has 13 amino acids. CDR3: CASKIQGNTEAFF. CDR3 DNA: TGTGCCAGCAAGATACAGGGGAACACTGAAGCTTTCTTT.

The J gene is TRBJ1-3, the V gene TRBV7-6; unclear D gene. CDR1 and CDR2 (germline): SGHVS, FNYEAQ. V was shortened by 2 bases and J by 0 bases, with 5 bases between the two germline ends. This CDR3 is built from 14 residues. The CDR3 protein is CASSLQSSGNTIYF. The CDR3, as DNA: TGTGCCAGCAGCTTACAGTCCTCTGGAAACACCATATATTTT.

The rearrangement uses TRBV4-1 and TRBJ2-1, with D perhaps TRBD2 (7 bases). CDR3 length: 18 amino acids. V shed 0 bases and J shed 2 bases, with 17 bases lying between them. Germline V gene data show CDR1 as MGHRA and CDR2 as YSYEKL. The CDR3 sequence: CASSQEGAGGRAYNEQFF. Here the CDR3 DNA reads TGCGCCAGCAGCCAAGAGGGGGCTGGAGGGAGGGCCTACAATGAGCAGTTCTTC.

The genes are TRBV7-2 and TRBJ2-3; TRBD2 matches 10 bases. This CDR3 contains 16 residues. Germline V gives CDR1 SGHTA, CDR2 FQGNSA. The V and J ends lost 2 bases and 4 bases, in that order; junction bases with no gene match: 6. For the CDR3, the DNA is TGTGCCAGCAGCTTAAGTCTAGCGGGAGTGGCAGATACGCAGTATTTT. Encoded protein: CASSLSLAGVADTQYF.

The V and J genes are TRBV30 and TRBJ2-3; 12 positions agree with TRBD2. The junction had 16 bases not matched to a gene; V was cut back by 4 bases and J by 5 bases. The CDR3 totals 18 residues. From germline, CDR1 is GTSNPN and CDR2 SVGIG (reference sequence). CDR3 coding DNA: TGTGCCTGGACCCGGGGGGGCACTAGCGGGAGGAGGGGAGATACGCAGTATTTT. It specifies CAWTRGGTSGRRGDTQYF.

The chain employs TRBV27 and TRBJ2-7; 9 bases fit TRBD2. This CDR3 is 21 amino acids long. Trimming removed 5 bases from V and 5 bases from J; junction bases left unmatched: 28. Germline lookup yields CDR1 MNHEY and CDR2 SMNVEV (reference sequence). The DNA for the CDR3 is TGTGCCAGCAGTGCCAATGCACCCGGCCGGCGGGAGGGTAGGCAGTTCCACGAGCAGTACTTC. Protein product: CASSANAPGRREGRQFHEQYF.

This sequence joins TRBV10-1 and TRBJ2-2; 13 bases fit TRBD2. V lost 5 bases and J lost 1; bases outside the gene matches: 4. The CDR3 has 17 residues. Germline CDR1 WNHNN, CDR2 SYGVQD (reference sequence). This CDR3 reads CASSRGLAGRNTGELFF. The CDR3 region has the DNA TGCGCCAGCAGTCGGGGACTAGCGGGAAGGAACACCGGGGAGCTGTTTTTT.

The V and J genes are TRBV2 and TRBJ1-4; TRBD1 is a possible D gene (5 bases). The V gene's germline CDR1 is SNHLY and CDR2 FYNNEI. The CDR3 contains 13 residues. V dropped 6 bases and J dropped 7 bases, with 12 bases sitting between them. DNA of the CDR3: TGTGCCAGCAGGTACTTAAGGGGTGAAAAACTGTTTTTT. The encoded protein is CASRYLRGEKLFF.

The chain combines TRBV29-1 with TRBJ2-7; 9 nucleotides line up with TRBD1. Germline loops: CDR1 SQVTM, CDR2 ANQGSEA. This CDR3 is built from 14 residues. Trimming removed 4 bases from V and 1 base from J; junction bases left unmatched: 5. In DNA form, the CDR3 reads TGCAGCGTTGGGAGGGGGACAGGGTCCTACGAGCAGTACTTC. This gives the protein CSVGRGTGSYEQYF.

The DNA for the CDR3 is TGTGCCAGTAGTACCGGACAGGGGGCGCCCGAGCAGTACTTC. This translates into CASSTGQGAPEQYF. The J gene is TRBJ2-7, the V gene TRBV19; 11 nucleotides match TRBD1. The CDR3 sequence is 14 residues long. The ends lost 4 bases at V and 6 bases at J; junction bases unmatched: 5. Germline V gene data show CDR1 as LNHDA and CDR2 as SQIVND (reference sequence).

V and J are TRBV5-4 and TRBJ2-7, with 7 nucleotides matching TRBD2. CDR1 SGHNT and CDR2 YYREEE come from the germline V gene (reference sequence). This CDR3 comprises 17 residues. Losses at the gene ends were 4 bases for V and 2 bases for J; bases not matched to a gene: 15. CDR3 DNA: TGTGCCAGCAGCCCTTCGCTAATGGCGGGAGAAACCTACGAGCAGTACTTC. It is translated as CASSPSLMAGETYEQYF.

This rearrangement joins TRBV30 to TRBJ2-7, with 14 bases identical to TRBD2. This CDR3 is built from 15 residues. Germline values: CDR1 GTSNPN, CDR2 SVGIG (reference sequence). J gave up 4 bases and V 3 bases, and 5 bases lay outside the gene matches. The CDR3 region has the DNA TGTGCCTGGAGCCTGGGACTAGCGGGAGAGTACGAGCAGTACTTC. It codes for CAWSLGLAGEYEQYF.

The CDR3 sequence is CASSFERDTYSGNTIYF. The DNA of the CDR3 is TGTGCCAGCAGTTTTGAGCGGGACACCTACTCTGGAAACACCATATATTTT. The chain couples TRBV28 to TRBJ1-3; weak D call: TRBD1 (6 bases). Trimming stripped 3 bases from V and 0 bases from J, with 15 bases between. The CDR3 contains 17 residues. Germline lookup yields CDR1 MDHEN and CDR2 SYDVKM.

The chain employs TRBV6-6 and TRBJ2-1; 8 bases line up with TRBD2. This CDR3 contains 15 residues. V lost 4 bases and J lost 10; bases outside the gene matches: 12. CDR1 is MNHNY and CDR2 is SVGAGI in the germline V gene (reference sequence). The CDR3 DNA reads as TGTGCCAGCAGTTCCAGCCAGCGGGAGAATATAGAGCAGTTCTTC. Residues: CASSSSQRENIEQFF.

V usage is TRBV10-3 and J usage is TRBJ2-2; TRBD2 agrees at 7 bases. With 4 bases clipped from V and 4 bases from J, the junction kept 3 bases outside the gene matches. From germline, CDR1 is ENHRY and CDR2 SYGVKD. The CDR3 spans 14 residues. The CDR3 DNA is TGTGCCATCAGTGGCGGGAGAGGCACCGGGGAGCTGTTTTTT. Residues: CAISGGRGTGELFF.

V usage is TRBV18 and J usage is TRBJ2-7; 9 bases line up with TRBD2. Per germline, CDR1 KGHSH and CDR2 LQKENI. The CDR3 contains 16 residues. The junction had 3 bases not matched to a gene; V was cut back by 0 bases and J by 0 bases. CDR3 sequence (DNA): TGTGCCAGCTCACCACCCCTAGCGGGAAGCTCCTACGAGCAGTACTTC. Translated, it gives CASSPPLAGSSYEQYF.

V usage is TRBV20-1 and J usage is TRBJ2-7; D call uncertain. The CDR3 length is 11 residues. Germline CDR1 is DFQATT and CDR2 is SNEGSKA (reference sequence). Between the trimmed V and J ends, which lost 7 bases and 2 bases, there was a span of 9 bases. The CDR3 region is CSGSGAYEQYF. In DNA, the CDR3 is TGCAGTGGGTCTGGAGCCTACGAGCAGTACTTC.

V is TRBV19 and J is TRBJ2-1; D may be TRBD2 (5 bases). Trimming shortened V by 6 bases and J by 4 bases, and 19 bases separated the two germline ends. There are 16 residues in the CDR3. The V gene's germline CDR1 is LNHDA and CDR2 SQIVND (reference sequence). This CDR3 reads CASSAVMRVSYNEQFF. DNA for the CDR3: TGTGCCAGTAGCGCCGTAATGAGGGTGTCTTACAATGAGCAGTTCTTC.

The chain's CDR3 is CASSGDRGQETQYF. The CDR3 DNA is TGTGCCAGCAGTGGTGACAGGGGCCAAGAGACCCAGTACTTC. The chain has TRBV2 and TRBJ2-5; 8 bases align to TRBD1. The CDR3 spans 14 residues. V lost 4 bases, J lost 1 base, and 2 bases stayed unmatched. The germline CDR1 and CDR2 sequences are SNHLY and FYNNEI.

The table lists this clone with a count of one. The chain recombines TRBV5-4 with TRBJ1-1, with 9 bases fitting TRBD1. Germline assignment: CDR1 SGHNT and CDR2 YYREEE (reference sequence). The CDR3 sequence is 14 residues long. With V trimmed by 4 bases and J by 6 bases, 7 bases remained unmatched. CDR3 nucleotides: TGTGCCAGCAGCGTCGGGACAGGGTCGTCTGAAGCTTTCTTT. Residues: CASSVGTGSSEAFF.

A single count supports this clone. One end of the junction varies from germline; a read error may be responsible. This rearrangement joins TRBV3-1 (or the pseudogene TRBV3-2) to TRBJ2-7; D might be TRBD2 (5 bases). CDR3 size: 12 residues. The germline V gene encodes CDR1 LGHDT and CDR2 YNNKEL (reference sequence). Here the CDR3 reads CASPRSRNRRDF. CDR3 in DNA: TGTGCCAGCCCCCGGAGCCGGAACCGGCGGGACTTC.

This chain joins TRBV9 and TRBJ2-2; a possible D gene is TRBD1 (6 bases). The V gene lost 4 bases and the J gene lost 2 bases, with 12 bases spanning the gap. CDR1 and CDR2 from the germline V gene are SGDLS and YYNGEE. The CDR3 covers 15 residues. CDR3 DNA sequence: TGTGCCAGCAGCCTACAGACAGGCAACACCGGGGAGCTGTTTTTT. It yields the protein CASSLQTGNTGELFF.

J is TRBJ1-1 and V is TRBV6-1; the D gene is possibly TRBD1 (6 bases). V lost 2 bases and J lost 9, with 25 bases in between. Germline V lookup: CDR1 MNHNS, CDR2 SASEGT. The CDR3 spans 17 residues. The DNA for the CDR3 is TGTGCCAGCAGTGAACCCTGGGGGCACGAACGAAGGGGGAAAGCTTTCTTT. The encoded protein is CASSEPWGHERRGKAFF.

This clone was counted only a few times. The chain links TRBV27 to TRBJ1-1; D gene ambiguous. The CDR3 length is 13 residues. CDR1 MNHEY and CDR2 SMNVEV come from the germline V gene (reference sequence). V lost 2 bases and J 0 bases, leaving 4 bases between the germline ends. The CDR3 is CASSLQVNTEAFF. CDR3 nucleotides: TGTGCCAGCAGTTTACAGGTGAACACTGAAGCTTTCTTT.

The V call is TRBV5-4, the J call TRBJ2-1; TRBD1 is a possible D gene (6 bases). Germline CDR1 reads SGHNT; CDR2 reads YYREEE (reference sequence). Trimming cost V 6 bases and J 9 bases, with 25 bases left between them. The length of the CDR3 is 16 residues. The CDR3: CASTLGGHRAWGEQFF. CDR3 nucleotides: TGTGCCAGCACCCTAGGGGGACACAGGGCCTGGGGTGAGCAGTTCTTC.

The rearrangement links TRBV30 to TRBJ2-1; TRBD2 agrees at 10 bases. Per germline, CDR1 GTSNPN and CDR2 SVGIG (reference sequence). This CDR3 contains 13 residues. J lost 4 bases, V lost 5 bases, and 2 bases had no gene match. This CDR3 reads CAWLAGEYNEQFF. Here the CDR3 DNA reads TGTGCCTGGCTAGCGGGGGAATACAATGAGCAGTTCTTC.

V is TRBV19 and J is TRBJ1-2; 8 bases match TRBD1. The junction had 2 bases not matched to a gene; V was cut back by 5 bases and J by 0 bases. CDR1 is LNHDA, CDR2 SQIVND, per germline (reference sequence). CDR3 length: 14 residues. CDR3 protein: CASSPQGANYGYTF. Written as DNA, the CDR3 is TGTGCCAGTAGTCCACAGGGGGCTAACTATGGCTACACCTTC.